These T cell receptor beta chains were read from a single sample in a study of blood T cell repertoires in COVID-19. Clones were sequenced by immunoSEQ multiplex PCR, and TCRdb holds only the in-frame ones, with some missing. The data show roughly 100,000 clones, with roughly 87% seen just once and roughly 2% held by the top ten. The sample taken for sequencing was peripheral blood. All receptors derive from a man aged 45-65 years with active COVID-19. The CDR3 runs from the conserved cysteine through the conserved F or W. The order of the fields is V gene, J gene, D gene, clone size, CDR3 protein, CDR3 DNA. The D gene is left open where the match is weak. The listing skips clone size in some rows; elsewhere it reads once, few, many or a size class.

TRBV6-6	TRBJ1-2	TRBD1	.	CASSSGQSYGYTF	TGTGCCAGCAGTTCGGGACAGTCCTATGGCTACACCTTC
TRBV6-5	TRBJ1-2	TRBD1	.	CASSSQGGPYGYTF	TGTGCCAGCAGTTCCCAAGGGGGCCCCTATGGCTACACCTTC
TRBV3-1/TRBV3-2	TRBJ1-3	.	.	CASSPSGTGNTIYF	TGTGCCAGCAGCCCGTCCGGGACTGGAAACACCATATATTTT
TRBV4-3	TRBJ2-7	.	.	CASSQEVTGGSGSEQYF	TGCGCCAGCAGCCAAGAGGTCACGGGGGGCTCGGGATCCGAGCAGTACTTC
TRBV5-6	TRBJ2-5	TRBD2	once	CASSLIAGGNQETQYF	TGTGCCAGCAGCCTTATAGCGGGGGGAAACCAAGAGACCCAGTACTTC
TRBV2	TRBJ1-5	.	few	CASNGGAGNQPQHF	TGTGCCAGCAATGGGGGGGCTGGCAATCAGCCCCAGCATTTT
TRBV15	TRBJ2-3	TRBD2	.	CATSRPGLHTSTDTQYF	TGTGCCACCAGCAGACCGGGACTACACACTAGCACAGATACGCAGTATTTT
TRBV4-2	TRBJ2-1	TRBD2	once	CASSPGTAGVSYNEQFF	TGTGCCAGCAGCCCCGGTACAGCGGGGGTCTCCTACAATGAGCAGTTCTTC
TRBV13	TRBJ2-7	.	.	CASSLGNRDYEQYF	TGTGCCAGCAGCTTGGGCAACAGGGACTACGAGCAGTACTTC
TRBV15	TRBJ2-4	TRBD1	.	CATSRDRGTNIQYF	TGTGCCACCAGCAGAGACAGGGGGACAAACATTCAGTACTTC
TRBV6-4	TRBJ1-3	.	.	CASSDPGQSLSGNTIYF	TGTGCCAGCAGTGACCCTGGACAGTCCCTCTCTGGAAACACCATATATTTT
TRBV3-1/TRBV3-2	TRBJ2-3	.	.	CASSQDPTGGADTQYF	TGTGCCAGCAGCCAAGATCCCACGGGTGGTGCAGATACGCAGTATTTT
TRBV5-6	TRBJ1-6	.	.	CASTGGSYNSPLHF	TGTGCCAGCACCGGGGGCTCCTATAATTCACCCCTCCACTTT
TRBV7-2	TRBJ2-1	TRBD1	once	CASSFRDRASNEQFF	TGTGCCAGCAGCTTCCGGGACAGGGCGTCTAATGAGCAGTTCTTC
TRBV28	TRBJ2-7	.	.	CASSPLREQYF	TGTGCCAGCAGTCCCCTACGCGAGCAGTACTTC
TRBV12-3/TRBV12-4	TRBJ2-1	.	.	CASNQGSTNEQFF	TGTGCCAGCAACCAGGGTTCCACCAATGAGCAGTTCTTC
TRBV24-1	TRBJ2-7	.	.	CATSDLSRVTIISAYEQYF	TGTGCCACCAGTGATTTGAGCAGGGTTACGATTATTTCGGCCTACGAGCAGTACTTC
TRBV19	TRBJ2-3	.	.	CASSSGRAGDTQYF	TGTGCCAGTAGTAGTGGTCGGGCGGGGGATACGCAGTATTTT
TRBV2	TRBJ2-2	TRBD2	.	CASSQRLARDTGELFF	TGTGCCAGCAGTCAAAGACTAGCTCGGGACACCGGGGAGCTGTTTTTT
TRBV24-1	TRBJ2-4	.	.	CATSDSPSKNIQYF	TGTGCCACCAGTGATTCCCCCAGCAAAAACATTCAGTACTTC
TRBV6-2/TRBV6-3	TRBJ2-7	TRBD1	.	CASSRDRDEQYF	TGTGCCAGCAGCCGGGACAGGGACGAGCAGTACTTC
TRBV19	TRBJ1-6	TRBD1	.	CASRKAGAGGTQNSPLHF	TGTGCCAGTAGAAAGGCCGGGGCAGGGGGCACTCAAAATTCACCCCTCCACTTT
TRBV7-2	TRBJ2-3	.	.	CASSLTSYTQYF	TGTGCCAGCAGCTTAACTAGCTATACGCAGTATTTT
TRBV7-9	TRBJ1-1	.	.	CASSLAGGGGLGEAFF	TGTGCCAGCAGCTTAGCTGGCGGGGGGGGACTTGGTGAAGCTTTCTTT
TRBV11-3	TRBJ2-2	TRBD2	.	CASSFVAGGAGTGELFF	TGTGCCAGCAGCTTTGTCGCCGGGGGGGCTGGGACCGGGGAGCTGTTTTTT
TRBV5-4	TRBJ2-7	TRBD2	.	CASSLVLASGGKYSYEQYF	TGTGCCAGCAGCTTGGTTCTCGCTAGCGGGGGGAAATACTCCTACGAGCAGTACTTC
TRBV9	TRBJ1-3	.	.	CASSVESGSGNTIYF	TGTGCCAGCAGCGTAGAGTCAGGCTCTGGAAACACCATATATTTT
TRBV5-1	TRBJ2-1	TRBD2	.	CASSLYLAGYNEQFF	TGCGCCAGCAGCTTGTATCTAGCGGGTTACAATGAGCAGTTCTTC
TRBV18	TRBJ1-5	.	.	CASSPGGLNQPQHF	TGTGCCAGCTCACCAGGCGGTCTTAATCAGCCCCAGCATTTT
TRBV7-9	TRBJ2-1	.	.	CASRAGLRGYGNEQFF	TGTGCCAGCAGAGCCGGCTTGAGGGGGTACGGCAATGAGCAGTTCTTC